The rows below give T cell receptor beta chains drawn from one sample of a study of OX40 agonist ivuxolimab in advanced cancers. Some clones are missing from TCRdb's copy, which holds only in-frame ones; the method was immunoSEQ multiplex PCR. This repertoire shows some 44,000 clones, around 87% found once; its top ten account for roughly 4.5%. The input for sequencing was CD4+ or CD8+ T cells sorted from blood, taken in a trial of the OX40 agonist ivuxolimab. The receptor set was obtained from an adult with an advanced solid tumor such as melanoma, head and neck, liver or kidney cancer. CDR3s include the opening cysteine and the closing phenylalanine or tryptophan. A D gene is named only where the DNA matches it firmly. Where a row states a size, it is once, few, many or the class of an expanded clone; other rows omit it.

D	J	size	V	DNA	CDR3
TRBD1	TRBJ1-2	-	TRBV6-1	TGTGCCAGCATCAGGGGGGGGTTGTACTATGGCTACACCTTC	CASIRGGLYYGYTF
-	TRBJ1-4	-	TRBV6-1	TGTGCCAGCACCACGGCCGGACAGCCTAATGAAAAACTGTTTTTT	CASTTAGQPNEKLFF
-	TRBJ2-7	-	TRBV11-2	TGTGCCAGCAGCTTGACAGAACTCTACGAGCAGTACTTC	CASSLTELYEQYF
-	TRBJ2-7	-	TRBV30	TGTGCCTGGAGTAAGGGACGCTCCTACGAGCAGTACTTC	CAWSKGRSYEQYF
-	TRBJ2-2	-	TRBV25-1	TGTGCCAGCAGTGAGTGGGGCACCGGGGAGCTGTTTTTT	CASSEWGTGELFF
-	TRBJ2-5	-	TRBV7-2	TGTGCCAGCAGCTTAGAAGGGGCGCGGATAGAGACCCAGTACTTC	CASSLEGARIETQYF
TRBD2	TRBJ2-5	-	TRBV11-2	TGTGCCAGCAGCTTAGAAGGTGCCGGGAGGGGAGAGACCCAGTACTTC	CASSLEGAGRGETQYF
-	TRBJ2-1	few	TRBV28	TGTGCCAGCACCCCAACTAGGGAACCCTCCTACAATGAGCAGTTCTTC	CASTPTREPSYNEQFF
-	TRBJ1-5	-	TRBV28	TGTGCCAGCAGTTTTGTACAACTAAGCAATCAGCCCCAGCATTTT	CASSFVQLSNQPQHF
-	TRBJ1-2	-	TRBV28	TGTGCCTGCCACCTTACAAACTATGGCTACACCTTC	CACHLTNYGYTF
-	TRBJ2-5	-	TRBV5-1	TGCGCCAGCAGACCGGACATCGGGGAGACCCAGTACTTC	CASRPDIGETQYF
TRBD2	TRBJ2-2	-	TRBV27	TGTGCCAGCAGTTTAGTGGCGGGAGTCGTCGGGGAGCTGTTTTTT	CASSLVAGVVGELFF
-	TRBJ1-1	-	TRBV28	TGTGCCAGCAGTCGAAGATCACCCTTTGAAGCTTTCTTT	CASSRRSPFEAFF
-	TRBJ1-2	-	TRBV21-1	TGTGCCAGCAGCAAAAATTGGGGAACTAACTATGGCTACACCTTC	CASSKNWGTNYGYTF
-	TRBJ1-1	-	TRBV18	TGTGCCAGCTCACCACCGATGGGGGGGGCCTCGAACACTGAAGCTTTCTTT	CASSPPMGGASNTEAFF
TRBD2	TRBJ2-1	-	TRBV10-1	TGCGCCAGCAGTGAGTCCGGCGGGGGCTACAATGAGCAGTTCTTC	CASSESGGGYNEQFF
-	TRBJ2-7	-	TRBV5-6	TGTGCCAGCAGCTTGGCAAGCTCCTACGAGCAGTACTTC	CASSLASSYEQYF
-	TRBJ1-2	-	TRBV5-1	TGCGCCAGCAGCTTAGGAGATTGGGGTAGCTATGGCTACACCTTC	CASSLGDWGSYGYTF
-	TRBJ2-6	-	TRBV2	TGTGCCACCCTGGCCACTTCTGGGGCCAACGTCCTGACTTTC	CATLATSGANVLTF
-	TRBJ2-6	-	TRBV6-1	TGTGCCAGCAGGCTCTCTGGGGCCAACGTCCTGACTTTC	CASRLSGANVLTF
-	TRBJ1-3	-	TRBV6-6	TGTGCCAGCAAGCGGGGGGCGAGAGACACCATATATTTT	CASKRGARDTIYF
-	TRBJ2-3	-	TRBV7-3	TGTGCCAGCAGCTTAACGTTTTCGGATACGCAGTATTTT	CASSLTFSDTQYF
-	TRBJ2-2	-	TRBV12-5	TGTGCTAGTGGTTTGGTCCAGGGTGCGACCGGGGAGCTGTTTTTT	CASGLVQGATGELFF
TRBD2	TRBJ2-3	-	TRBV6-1	TGTGCCAGCAGTCGAGCGGGAGGCGGGTATACGCAGTATTTT	CASSRAGGGYTQYF
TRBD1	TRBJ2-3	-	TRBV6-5	TGTGCCAGCAGTCACTGGACAGGGTCCCGCGCAGATACGCAGTATTTT	CASSHWTGSRADTQYF
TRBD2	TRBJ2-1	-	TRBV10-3	TGTGCCATGAGTGGCGGACTAGCGGCCACGGAGCAGTTCTTC	CAMSGGLAATEQFF
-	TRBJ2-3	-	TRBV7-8	TGTGCCAGCAGCTTTCTTGGACACAGCACAGATACGCAGTATTTT	CASSFLGHSTDTQYF
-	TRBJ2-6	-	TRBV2	TGTGCCAGCTACCCGACGGTCTCTGGGGCCAACGTCCTGACTTTC	CASYPTVSGANVLTF
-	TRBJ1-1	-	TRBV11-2	TGTGCCAGCAGCAACAGGGTTCAAGCTTTCTTT	CASSNRVQAFF
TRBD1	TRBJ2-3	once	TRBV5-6	TGTGCCAGCAGCTTCGTGACAGGGGGCCGAGATACGCAGTATTTT	CASSFVTGGRDTQYF
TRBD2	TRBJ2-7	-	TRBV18	TGTGCCAGCTCACCAACTAGCGGGCCCTCCTACGAGCAGTACTTC	CASSPTSGPSYEQYF
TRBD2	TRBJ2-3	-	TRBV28	TGTGCCAGCAGTCCCCAAGCGGGAGAGGGAACAGATACGCAGTATTTT	CASSPQAGEGTDTQYF
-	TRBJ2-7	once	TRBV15	TGTGCCACCAGCAGAGATCGATTACAGGGTAGCGAGCAGTACTTC	CATSRDRLQGSEQYF
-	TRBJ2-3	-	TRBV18	TGTGCCAGCTCACCCTCGCTGGATAGCACAGATACGCAGTATTTT	CASSPSLDSTDTQYF
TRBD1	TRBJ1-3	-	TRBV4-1	TGCGCCAGCAGCCAACCGGGACAGAGAAACACCATATATTTT	CASSQPGQRNTIYF
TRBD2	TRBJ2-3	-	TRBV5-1	TGCGCCAGCAGCCCTTTTTTGGCGGGAGGAAATACGCAGTATTTT	CASSPFLAGGNTQYF
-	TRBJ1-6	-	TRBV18	TGTGCCAGCTCACGGAGTAATTCACCCCTCCACTTT	CASSRSNSPLHF
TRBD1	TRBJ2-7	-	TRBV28	TGTGCCAGCAGTGACCCGGGACAGACCTTTGGCGAGCAGTACTTC	CASSDPGQTFGEQYF
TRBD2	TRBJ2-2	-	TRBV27	TGTGCCAGCAGTCCTAGCGGGAGCGGCACCGGGGAGCTGTTTTTT	CASSPSGSGTGELFF
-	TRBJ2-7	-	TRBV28	TGTGCCAGCAGTTTCGGGCAGAACTACGAGCAGTACTTC	CASSFGQNYEQYF
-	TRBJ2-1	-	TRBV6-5	TGTGCCAGCAGCCTCCGACTAGAACCCAATGAGCAGTTCTTC	CASSLRLEPNEQFF
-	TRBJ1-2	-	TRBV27	TGTGCCAGCAGTTTATCCCCATCGACAGCTAACTATGGCTACACCTTC	CASSLSPSTANYGYTF
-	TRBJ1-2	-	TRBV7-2	TGTGCCAGCAAGACCCGGGCGGGCTACACCTTC	CASKTRAGYTF
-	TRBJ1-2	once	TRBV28	TGTGCCAGCAGTTTAGGGGAGGGACCTAACTATGGCTACACCTTC	CASSLGEGPNYGYTF
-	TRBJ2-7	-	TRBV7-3	TGTGCCAGCAGCAATATAGGGGATCAGGGTTTGTACGAGCAGTACTTC	CASSNIGDQGLYEQYF
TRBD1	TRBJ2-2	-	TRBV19	TGTGCCAGTAGTATTGGGGTACAGGGGTACACCGGGGAGCTGTTTTTT	CASSIGVQGYTGELFF
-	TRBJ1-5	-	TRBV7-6	TGTGCCAGCAGCTTAGAACCGGGGGCGAAGAGTCAGCCCCAGCATTTT	CASSLEPGAKSQPQHF
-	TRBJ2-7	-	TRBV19	TGTGCCACCAAAGGGTACAGGGAGGGCGAGCAGTACTTC	CATKGYREGEQYF
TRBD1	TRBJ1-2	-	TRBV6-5	TGTGCCAGCAGTTTTTTGGACAGGGTCTTATACTATGGCTACACCTTC	CASSFLDRVLYYGYTF
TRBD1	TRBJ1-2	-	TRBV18	TGTGCCAGCTCCTTGGACAGGGGAAGAAATGGCTACACCTTC	CASSLDRGRNGYTF
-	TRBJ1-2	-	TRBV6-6	TGTGCCAGCAGTTACCTGGACTATGGCTACACCTTC	CASSYLDYGYTF
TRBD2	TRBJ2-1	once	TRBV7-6	TGTGCCAGCAGCGGTAGCGGGGGGGTTAAAAGGAATGAGCAGTTCTTC	CASSGSGGVKRNEQFF
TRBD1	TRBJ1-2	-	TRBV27	TGTGCCAGCAGTCGATACGGGACAGCCACCTATGGCTACACCTTC	CASSRYGTATYGYTF
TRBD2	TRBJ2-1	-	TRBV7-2	TGTGCCAGCAGCTCAAAGCGGGGTAGCTCCTACAATGAGCAGTTCTTC	CASSSKRGSSYNEQFF
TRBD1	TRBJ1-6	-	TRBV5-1	TGCGCCAGCAGCTTCTCAGGGGGCCGTTCACCCCTCCACTTT	CASSFSGGRSPLHF